One T cell receptor (beta chain) is described in this entry. This clonotype was counted ten times or more. Its cognate antigen has yet to be identified. No per-base quality is available; no much larger clone lies one base away. Amplification of TCR beta CDR3 regions was carried out from RNA transcripts. The TCR CDR3 was subjected to a first round of RT-PCR using the HTBI primer set and the Qiagen OneStep RT-PCR kit. The libraries were constructed in a second round of multiplex PCR and then size-selected and purified. Libraries were sequenced paired-end with 100 bp reads on an Illumina HiSeq2000. Per the source publication's procedure: SOAPnuke was used to process the raw data, throwing out any read that contained adapters or uncalled bases, had a mean Phred below 15, or lacked an exact constant-primer or identifier match. COPE v1.2.5 was used to merge the high-quality paired reads, and each unique nucleotide sequence was defined as a clonotype. MiTCR v1.1 was used to align the clonotypes against IMGT TRBV, TRBD and TRBJ reference segments. Only V-J combinations with frequency above 0.0001, covering about 99% of repertoires, were analysed. A TCS score was defined as the ratio between F50 (clonal expansion) and ExV (chaos), using BLOSUM62-based TCRdist between CDR3 peptides within each V-J. Welch's t-statistics and random forest reduced around 510 V-J features to 13, which were used in a naive Bayes classifier (R e1071). TCRdb trimmed public reads at Q25 via fastp, called clones via MiXCR and kept in-frame beta chains. Each CDR3 protein appears once, grouped with its most common genes and DNA. For this entry, the V and J calls and clone size follow TCRdb and not the study's own pipeline. This sample holds some 740,000 distinct CDR3 sequences; around 15% were observed only once. Of the sample, 10% to 13% falls within the top ten clones.

Graves' hyperthyroidism was defined as stable when no progression to ophthalmopathy occurred over 18 months of follow-up. Hyperthyroidism patients were newly diagnosed, with disease duration under 2 months, and aged 18 to 65 years. Patients with uncontrolled infections, other autoimmune diseases, pregnancy or lactation were excluded. Diagnoses relied on clinical symptoms, serum thyroxine and TRAb, thyroid ultrasound and orbital computed tomography. PBMCs were isolated from about 9 ml of fresh peripheral blood by Ficoll-Paque density gradient centrifugation. Total RNA was extracted using Trizol reagent, and RNA quality was assessed on an Agilent 2100 Bioanalyzer. The data derive from a study of T cells in Graves' hyperthyroidism and ophthalmopathy (dated by TCRdb to between 2018 and 2020). For context, the study as a whole: Peripheral blood was collected at initial diagnosis, before any treatment. An independent validation cohort of about 20 hyperthyroidism patients and some 15 patients who later progressed to ophthalmopathy tested prospective prediction of ophthalmopathy. Once sampling was done, hyperthyroidism patients were given methimazole at a starting dose of 30 mg daily, whereas ophthalmopathy patients were given high-dose intravenous methylprednisolone. The paper reports TCR Vbeta CDR3 sequencing of 140 or so peripheral blood samples: 43 ophthalmopathy, about 75 hyperthyroidism and around 17 progressor patients. A discovery cohort of approximately 97 patients, roughly 43 with Graves' ophthalmopathy and about 60 with stable Graves' hyperthyroidism, was used to find distinguishing TCR V-J signatures. For training and testing, the 100 or so patients in the discovery cohort were randomly divided in a 7:3 ratio. In six Graves' hyperthyroidism patients, the study also compared T-cell repertoires from thyroid tissue with T-cell repertoires from blood.

Results and caveats for the whole study, not just this receptor: Most expanded thyroid clonotypes (frequency above 0.001) were also detected in blood, suggesting blood repertoires may reflect thyroid immune responses. In validation, the model predicted progression to ophthalmopathy with 55% to 71% sensitivity and around 72% specificity, a median of around 6.6 months before onset. No statistical method was used to fix the sample size in advance, and group allocation was not hidden from the investigators. Ophthalmopathy was separated from stable hyperthyroidism by a 13 V-J signature model, with around 88% sensitivity and roughly 84% specificity obtained in cross-validation and 80%/75% obtained in testing.

From the cysteine through the phenylalanine, the CDR3 covers 15 amino acids. The entry retains the CDR3 DNA only, 45 bases that are in frame from base 1. The junction shows trimming of 1 base on V and 0 bases on J, plus 9 bases between the germline ends. CDR1 and CDR2 (MDHEN, SYDVKM) derive from the germline V gene. This receptor was taken from a woman aged 18-35 years with Graves' hyperthyroidism. The V gene is TRBV28 and the J gene is TRBJ1-1; the D gene is perhaps TRBD1, on 5 matching bases. The sample was blood. The CDR3 protein sequence reads: CASSLSWGLNTEAFF. The nucleotide sequence reads as follows: TGTGCCAGCAGTTTATCATGGGGCCTGAACACTGAAGCTTTCTTT.